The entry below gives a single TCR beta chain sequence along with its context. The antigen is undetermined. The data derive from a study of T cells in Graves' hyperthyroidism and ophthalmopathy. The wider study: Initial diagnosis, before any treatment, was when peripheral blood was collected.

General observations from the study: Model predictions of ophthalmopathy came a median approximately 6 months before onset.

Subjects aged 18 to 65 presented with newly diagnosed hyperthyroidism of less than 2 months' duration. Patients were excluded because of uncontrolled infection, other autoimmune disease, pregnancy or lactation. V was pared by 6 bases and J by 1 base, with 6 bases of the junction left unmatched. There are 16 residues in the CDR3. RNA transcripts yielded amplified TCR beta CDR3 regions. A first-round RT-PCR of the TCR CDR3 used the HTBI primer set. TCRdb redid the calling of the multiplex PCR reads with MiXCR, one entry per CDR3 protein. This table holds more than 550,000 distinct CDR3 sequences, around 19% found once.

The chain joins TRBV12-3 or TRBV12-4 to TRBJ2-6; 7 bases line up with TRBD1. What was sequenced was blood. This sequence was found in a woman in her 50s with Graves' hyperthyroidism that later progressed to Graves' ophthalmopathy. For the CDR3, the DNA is TGTGCCAGCAGCGGGGACAGTGTTTCTGGGGCCAACGTCCTGACTTTC. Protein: CASSGDSVSGANVLTF.